This record covers a single TCR beta chain. Categorization into cohorts depended on clinical history that participants reported. This specimen belongs to a study of blood T cell repertoires in COVID-19. This CDR3 is 15 amino acids long. Germline-derived CDR1 and CDR2 are MNHEY and SMNVEV (reference sequence). V lost 4 bases to trimming and J lost 4 bases; unmatched junction nucleotides: 3. Authors' analysis steps: Researchers report that nucleated cell counts were estimated from reference gene primer amplification. Assay: immunoSEQ multiplex PCR; the TCRdb copy retains only in-frame clones and omits some. V, J and clone size derive from that table, while D and trimming were established from the DNA sequence. The top ten hold less than 7.5% of the sample, which has about 150,000 clones, approximately 80% seen once.

The sequenced sample was PBMCs or T cells enriched from blood (not recorded which). This rearrangement joins TRBV27 to TRBJ2-2; 10 bases map to TRBD2. This TCR derives from a woman aged 50 to 65 who had recovered from COVID-19. The CDR3 is CASSYQRGGTGELFF. CDR3 in DNA: TGTGCCAGCAGTTATCAGCGGGGGGGCACCGGGGAGCTGTTTTTT.